The present TCR beta chain was sequenced within a study of OX40 agonist ivuxolimab in advanced cancers. Whole-study context: Ivuxolimab, an antibody that agonizes OX40 (CD134), was administered to the patients.

Clones were sequenced by immunoSEQ multiplex PCR, and TCRdb holds only the in-frame ones, with some missing. Of about 94,000 clones in the sample, around 87% were seen once. Germline lookup yields CDR1 SGHTA and CDR2 FQGNSA. V was trimmed by 5 bases and J by 4 bases, leaving 5 bases between them. The CDR3 contains 11 residues. Autoimmune disease history or systemic immunosuppression disqualified patients. Source: CD4+ or CD8+ T cells sorted from blood, taken in a trial of the OX40 agonist ivuxolimab. This sequence was found in an adult with an advanced solid tumor such as melanoma, head and neck, liver or kidney cancer. The chain recombines TRBV7-2 with TRBJ1-1; D is unclear. The CDR3 sequence: CASSPFTEAFF. Written as DNA, the CDR3 is TGTGCCAGCAGCCCTTTCACTGAAGCTTTCTTT.